A single sample gave rise to the 14 T cell receptor beta chains below, sequenced in a study of blood T cell repertoires in COVID-19. Libraries were prepared by immunoSEQ multiplex PCR; TCRdb keeps only in-frame clonotypes and omits some of them. Of 200,000 to 250,000 clones listed, 82% are singletons. The material sequenced was peripheral blood. All receptors come from a woman aged 80 or over with active or convalescent COVID-19.

This clone was observed a handful of times. Other DNA sequences in this specimen translate into the identical CDR3. The chain is built from TRBV7-9 and TRBJ2-7; D remains ambiguous. The germline gives CDR1 SEHNR, CDR2 FQNEAQ (reference sequence). This CDR3 has 12 amino acids. V was shortened by 9 bases and J by 0 bases, with 9 bases between the two germline ends. Here the CDR3 reads CASSSVSYEQYF. The CDR3 DNA sequence: TGTGCCAGTAGCAGCGTCTCCTACGAGCAGTACTTC.

The V call is TRBV2, the J call TRBJ2-1, with 9 nucleotides matching TRBD1. The CDR3 has 14 residues. Germline values: CDR1 SNHLY, CDR2 FYNNEI. Trimming cost V 10 bases and J 5 bases; bases outside gene matches: 9. The CDR3 sequence: CATATGTGNNEQFF. The DNA of the CDR3 is TGTGCCACCGCCACCGGGACAGGGAACAATGAGCAGTTCTTC. The complete variable domain, with remaining parts taken from reference TRBV2 and TRBJ2-1, reads EPEVTQTPSHQVTQMGQEVILRCVPISNHLYFYWYRQILGQKVEFLVSFYNNEISEKSEIFDDQFSVERPDGSNFTLKIRSTKLEDSAMYFCATATGTGNNEQFFGPGTRLTVL.

The chain combines TRBV6-6 with TRBJ2-7; 7 positions match TRBD1. From germline, CDR1 is MNHNY and CDR2 SVGAGI (reference sequence). CDR3 length: 14 residues. V lost 6 bases to trimming and J lost 0 bases; unmatched junction nucleotides: 5. CDR3 sequence reads: CASRQGQSSYEQYF. DNA for the CDR3: TGTGCCAGCAGACAGGGACAGAGCTCCTACGAGCAGTACTTC.

The chain joins TRBV6-5 to TRBJ2-1; TRBD2 agrees at 7 bases. The CDR3 extends over 15 amino acids. V dropped 2 bases and J dropped 4; count of bases not matched to a gene: 5. Germline V gene sequence: CDR1 MNHEY, CDR2 SVGAGI. CDR3 nucleotide sequence: TGTGCCAGCAGTTACGGGAGGGTTACGTACAATGAGCAGTTCTTC. The encoded protein is CASSYGRVTYNEQFF.

The rearrangement uses TRBV5-8 and TRBJ2-2; D uncertain. V was clipped by 4 bases and J by 1 base, with 5 bases between them. The length of the CDR3 is 13 residues. The germline CDR1 and CDR2 sequences are SGHTS and YDEGEE. CDR3 sequence: CASSPMNTGELFF. Written as DNA, the CDR3 is TGTGCCAGCAGCCCAATGAACACCGGGGAGCTGTTTTTT.

This clone was observed once. This chain links TRBV6-5 with TRBJ1-1; 8 bases agree with TRBD1. CDR1 and CDR2 (germline): MNHEY, SVGAGI. The J segment lost 6 bases and the V segment lost 6 bases, leaving 6 bases of the junction unmatched. The CDR3 totals 13 residues. For the CDR3, the DNA is TGTGCCAGCAGAGTGGACAGGGTCTCTGAAGCTTTCTTT. This translates into CASRVDRVSEAFF.

The gene calls are TRBV2 and TRBJ2-5, with D uncertain. Looked up from germline, CDR1 is SNHLY and CDR2 is FYNNEI. This CDR3 has 12 amino acids. The CDR3 region is CVSAQYQETQYF. As DNA, the CDR3 is TGTGTCTCGGCACAGTACCAAGAGACCCAGTACTTC.

The chain uses TRBV6-5 and TRBJ1-1; possible D gene TRBD1, 6 bases. Trimming stripped 6 bases from V and 0 bases from J, with 11 bases between. The germline V gene encodes CDR1 MNHEY and CDR2 SVGAGI. This CDR3 is built from 14 residues. The CDR3 loop reads CASRNRAMNTEAFF. CDR3 bases: TGTGCCAGCAGAAACAGGGCCATGAACACTGAAGCTTTCTTT.

The rearrangement joins TRBV14 to TRBJ1-1; possibly TRBD1 for D (5 bases). V was pared by 1 base and J by 10 bases, with 13 bases between. The CDR3 runs 13 residues. Germline CDR1 reads SGHDN; CDR2 reads FVKESK. The CDR3 protein is CASSQGLAGRAFF. The CDR3, as DNA: TGTGCCAGCAGCCAAGGGCTGGCAGGGCGAGCTTTCTTT.

The sample holds a few counts of this clone. This specimen includes other DNA sequences encoding the same CDR3. The V call is TRBV2, the J call TRBJ1-2; D is ambiguous. CDR1 is SNHLY and CDR2 is FYNNEI in the germline V gene. Trimming cost V 7 bases and J 6 bases, with 9 bases left between them. The CDR3 contains 11 residues. The CDR3 loop is CASNRGDGYTF. DNA of the CDR3: TGTGCCAGCAACCGGGGAGATGGCTACACCTTC. Based on the CDR3 plus reference TRBV2 and TRBJ1-2, the full variable domain is EPEVTQTPSHQVTQMGQEVILRCVPISNHLYFYWYRQILGQKVEFLVSFYNNEISEKSEIFDDQFSVERPDGSNFTLKIRSTKLEDSAMYFCASNRGDGYTFGSGTRLTVV.

The genes are TRBV10-3 and TRBJ1-4, with D possibly TRBD1 on 5 matching bases. Trimming removed 3 bases from V and 7 bases from J, with 12 bases in between. In germline, CDR1 is ENHRY, CDR2 SYGVKD. CDR3 length: 14 amino acids. CDR3 loop: CAISERGGVEKLFF. DNA for the CDR3: TGTGCCATCAGTGAAAGGGGAGGGGTTGAAAAACTGTTTTTT.

About this clone itself: Distinct nucleotide sequences in the sample also encode this CDR3. This rearrangement joins TRBV5-6 to TRBJ2-3; TRBD2 matches at 11 bases. The V segment lost 4 bases and the J segment 2 bases; nucleotides outside the gene matches: 6. The CDR3 has 16 amino acids. Germline V gene sequence: CDR1 SGHDT, CDR2 YYEEEE. The CDR3 sequence is CASSKRTSGSTDTQYF. The DNA for the CDR3 is TGTGCCAGCAGCAAGAGGACTAGCGGGTCCACAGATACGCAGTATTTT. Together with reference TRBV5-6 and TRBJ2-3, the CDR3 gives the full variable domain: DAGVTQSPTHLIKTRGQQVTLRCSPKSGHDTVSWYQQALGQGPQFIFQYYEEEERQRGNFPDRFSGHQFPNYSSELNVNALLLGDSALYLCASSKRTSGSTDTQYFGPGTRLTVL.

The genes are TRBV5-1 and TRBJ2-1, with 13 nucleotides matching TRBD2. The germline CDR1 and CDR2 sequences are SGHRS and YFSETQ. There are 19 residues in the CDR3. The V segment lost 4 bases and the J segment 5 bases; nucleotides outside the gene matches: 15. In DNA form, the CDR3 reads TGCGCCAGCAGCCCTAGCAGGACTAGCGGGAGAATGAGGGACAATGAGCAGTTCTTC. This gives the protein CASSPSRTSGRMRDNEQFF.

The chain has TRBV6-6 and TRBJ1-2; TRBD1 agrees at 8 bases. Germline loops: CDR1 MNHNY, CDR2 SVGAGI (reference sequence). The trim removed 6 bases at V and 6 bases at J, leaving 6 bases unmatched. The CDR3 sequence is 13 residues long. CDR3 region: CASSRGRDHGYTF. In DNA, the CDR3 is TGTGCCAGCAGCAGGGGGCGCGATCATGGCTACACCTTC.